This TCR beta chain was sequenced for a study of T cells in Graves' hyperthyroidism and ophthalmopathy. Findings of the study overall: Most thyroid-expanded clonotypes above 0.001 were also found in blood.

There were TCR beta CDR3 regions amplified from RNA transcripts. HTBI primers were used for first-round RT-PCR of the TCR CDR3. TCRdb used MiXCR to reprocess the multiplex PCR reads, holding one entry per CDR3 protein. The sample has some 440,000 distinct CDR3 sequences, approximately 15% seen once. This clonotype was recorded a few times. The antigen is not known. One end of the junction varies from germline; a read error may be responsible. The CDR3 consists of 16 residues. Uncontrolled infection, other autoimmune disease, pregnancy and lactation each barred patients from inclusion. This TCR was recovered from a woman under 30 with Graves' hyperthyroidism. V is TRBV12-3 or TRBV12-4 and J is TRBJ1-6; 8 bases match TRBD1. The sequenced sample consisted of blood. CDR3 nucleotide sequence: TGTACCAGCAGTACGAGACTCGGACAGGGAAATTCACCCCTCCACTTT. Its protein is CTSSTRLGQGNSPLHF.